This T cell receptor beta chain was captured in a study of CD8+CD57+ T cells in acquired aplastic anemia. As for the study in general: Mean yield of DNA from sorted CD4+ and CD8+ cells was roughly 3.4 ug. CD4+ cell libraries from healthy donors averaged approximately 10 million reads.

From germline, CDR1 is LNHNV and CDR2 YYDKDF (reference sequence). There are 16 residues in the CDR3. The junction had 7 bases not matched to a gene; V was cut back by 4 bases and J by 1 base. TCR beta VDJ combinations and CDR3 sequences were profiled from genomic DNA. Each CDR3 protein gets one entry after TCRdb re-called the reads with MiXCR. This sample carries some 82,000 distinct CDR3 sequences, 40% to 55% of them seen once, and the ten largest clones take roughly 70%. With respect to this clonotype: The antigen remains undetermined.

Study conclusions and caveats: Sharing between patients and controls was observed for 25 to 30 CD8+ CDR3 sequences. Significance was not reached for CD8+ Simpson's diversity between patients and controls.

Sequenced sample: sorted CD4+, CD8+, or CD8+CD57+ T cells (not recorded which) from PBMCs. This receptor was taken from a human donor in good health, serving as a control. This chain joins TRBV15 and TRBJ2-7, with 10 bases that match TRBD1. The CDR3 region has the DNA TGTGCCACCAGCACCCTGGGACAGGGGAGGTCCTACGAGCAGTACTTC. Its translation is CATSTLGQGRSYEQYF.